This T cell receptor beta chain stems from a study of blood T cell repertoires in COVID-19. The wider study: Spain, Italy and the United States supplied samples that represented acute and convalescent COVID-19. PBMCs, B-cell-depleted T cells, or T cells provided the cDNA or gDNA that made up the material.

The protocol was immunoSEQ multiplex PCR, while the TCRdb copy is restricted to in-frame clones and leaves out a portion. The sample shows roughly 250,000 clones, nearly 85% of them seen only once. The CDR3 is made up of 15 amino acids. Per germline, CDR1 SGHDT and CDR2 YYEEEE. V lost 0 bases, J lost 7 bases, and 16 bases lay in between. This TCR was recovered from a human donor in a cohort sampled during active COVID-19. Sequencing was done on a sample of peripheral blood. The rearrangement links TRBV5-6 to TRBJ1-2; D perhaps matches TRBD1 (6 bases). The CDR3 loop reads CASSLERGHVFGYTF. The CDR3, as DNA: TGTGCCAGCAGCTTGGAGAGGGGACACGTTTTTGGCTACACCTTC.